Sequencing of this TCR beta chain was carried out in a study of control samples from healthy donors and cancer patients. V dropped 6 bases and J dropped 4 bases, with 16 bases sitting between them. The CDR3 sequence is 15 residues long. The germline CDR1 and CDR2 sequences are MNHEY and SVGAGI. Sequencing was performed with immunoSEQ multiplex PCR; in TCRdb, only in-frame clones are kept and a portion is missing. The table has 150,000 to 200,000 clones, more than 90% seen once. The sequence was collected from a woman aged 35 to 49 in good health. Material for sequencing was blood. The gene calls are TRBV6-5 and TRBJ1-3; TRBD1 is a possible D gene (5 bases). The CDR3 loop is CASSPYRFAGNTIYF. CDR3 DNA sequence: TGTGCCAGCAGCCCCTACAGGTTCGCAGGAAACACCATATATTTT.